This T cell receptor beta chain was obtained from a study of T cells after posttransplantation cyclophosphamide. Points from the study as a whole: Recipient CMV seropositivity and CMV reactivation strongly tracked TRB clonality. Later blood repertoires were often dominated by clones from the donor CD8+ memory compartment.

The table came from immunoSEQ multiplex PCR; TCRdb's copy has only in-frame clones and leaves some out. The repertoire holds about 18,000 clones, with less than 90% as singletons. Worth noting for this clone: The antigen remains unidentified.

CDR3 length equals 16 residues. Germline CDR1 reads ENHRY; CDR2 reads SYGVKD. The V and J ends lost 2 bases and 8 bases, in that order; junction bases with no gene match: 8. This receptor was obtained from a man between 25 and 39 years old in good health and a related stem cell transplant donor. This rearrangement joins TRBV10-3 to TRBJ2-1; 11 bases map to TRBD2. Sequencing was performed on memory CD4+ T cells sorted from blood. CDR3 amino acids: CAISEGIAGGQDEQFF. CDR3 DNA: TGTGCCATCAGTGAGGGAATAGCGGGGGGGCAGGATGAGCAGTTCTTC.